This TCR beta chain appears in the sequencing data of a study of Graves' ophthalmopathy and Graves' hyperthyroidism. This CDR3 is 15 amino acids long. Germline CDR1 LNHNV, CDR2 YYDKDF (reference sequence). Trimming removed 2 bases from V and 4 bases from J, with 12 bases in between. This clonotype was seen a handful of times. RNA transcripts served as template for amplifying TCR beta CDR3 sequences. The workflow started with a first-round RT-PCR run with HTBI primers and then moved on to a second-round multiplex PCR. TCRdb independently ran MiXCR on the multiplex PCR reads; one entry per CDR3 protein. This table has some 750,000 distinct CDR3 sequences, about 44% appearing once.

The source material was peripheral blood. The chain uses TRBV15 and TRBJ1-5; D unresolved. The receptor's source is an adult man with Graves' ophthalmopathy. CDR3: CATSRSAAPNQPQHF. CDR3 nucleotides: TGTGCCACCAGCAGATCAGCAGCCCCTAATCAGCCCCAGCATTTT.